A selection of T cell receptor beta chains follows, all from one sample in a study of CD8 T cells in Susac syndrome. A single record per CDR3 protein comes from TCRdb applying MiXCR to the immunoSEQ multiplex PCR reads. Counted here are about 130,000 distinct CDR3 sequences, 95% occurring once; the ten biggest clones make up 0.18%. Sequencing was done on a sample of CD8+ T cells from PBMCs. Every receptor here comes from a human donor with Susac syndrome. The conserved cysteine and the conserved F or W are not part of the CDR3 here. The order of the fields is J gene, CDR3 length, V gene, CDR3 protein.

TRBJ2-6 | 11 | TRBV7-9 | ASLVPGANVLT
TRBJ2-7 | 10 | TRBV28 | ASSANSYEQY
TRBJ1-5 | 11 | TRBV9 | ASNPGGTQPQH
TRBJ2-6 | 13 | TRBV12-3/TRBV12-4 | ASSRSPSGANVLI
TRBJ1-2 | 12 | TRBV29-1 | SVTGQGAWRGYT
TRBJ2-2 | 15 | TRBV3-1 | ASSQGLAGRRTGELF
TRBJ2-3 | 15 | TRBV24-1 | ATSPAVDRAMPDTQY
TRBJ1-2 | 12 | TRBV20-1 | SARDAVSNYGYT
TRBJ2-7 | 11 | TRBV20-1 | SARQGSFHEQY
TRBJ2-1 | 13 | TRBV4-1 | ASSAGTGALDEQF
TRBJ1-1 | 12 | TRBV15 | ATSLRQGVNEAF
TRBJ2-7 | 13 | TRBV11-2 | ASSSRMKRTYEQY
TRBJ2-1 | 11 | TRBV7-7 | ASSLKENYEQF
TRBJ2-7 | 9 | TRBV20-1 | SARPDYEQY
TRBJ1-2 | 12 | TRBV5-1 | ASSLEDRGYGYT
TRBJ2-1 | 12 | TRBV6-5 | ASSLSDRGNEQF
TRBJ2-3 | 13 | TRBV6-5 | ASSYGGQGTDTQY
TRBJ2-5 | 13 | TRBV13 | ASSNRDRAEETQY
TRBJ2-6 | 13 | TRBV9 | ASSGGTGGANVLT
TRBJ2-7 | 12 | TRBV3-1 | ASSQEPGDYEQY
TRBJ2-3 | 10 | TRBV28 | ASSSPPYTQY
TRBJ2-1 | 18 | TRBV25-1 | ASSEYFFGHGTQEPNEQF
TRBJ2-3 | 12 | TRBV4-1 | ASSQDSGSASQY
TRBJ2-3 | 12 | TRBV4-1 | ASSQDYPEDTQY
TRBJ2-1 | 10 | TRBV16 | ASSQSINEQF
TRBJ1-1 | 12 | TRBV12-3/TRBV12-4 | ASRGDRVNTEAF
TRBJ2-4 | 14 | TRBV28 | ASRAPGQAGVNIQY
TRBJ2-5 | 13 | TRBV9 | ASSFGGADQETQY
TRBJ2-7 | 10 | TRBV7-2 | ASSRAGPEQY
TRBJ2-5 | 13 | TRBV27 | ASSTHQVERETQY
TRBJ2-1 | 14 | TRBV9 | ASSVEGTSGRNEQF
TRBJ2-2 | 13 | TRBV24-1 | ATSDLAGVPGELF
TRBJ2-7 | 10 | TRBV20-1 | SANSDGYEQY
TRBJ2-5 | 14 | TRBV27 | ASSFRPGERQETQY
TRBJ1-2 | 12 | TRBV15 | ATSRAGTGEGYT
TRBJ1-5 | 13 | TRBV4-1 | ASSHGGRFWQPQH
TRBJ2-1 | 17 | TRBV29-1 | SVDPTETSGIKSYNEQF
TRBJ2-3 | 13 | TRBV27 | ASSHSPRGLVGQY
TRBJ2-1 | 10 | TRBV27 | ASSFGGDEQF
TRBJ2-5 | 13 | TRBV11-2 | ASSRTSGSQETQY
TRBJ2-1 | 10 | TRBV5-1 | ASSLAVNEQF
TRBJ2-5 | 13 | TRBV11-2 | ASSLGRGPGETQY
TRBJ2-6 | 14 | TRBV3-1 | ASSQGEGFGANVLT
TRBJ1-2 | 14 | TRBV7-8 | ASELMRGQGNYGYT
TRBJ1-2 | 12 | TRBV12-3/TRBV12-4 | ASSLGQGFLGYT
TRBJ2-1 | 13 | TRBV27 | ASADRDSTYNEQF
TRBJ2-3 | 9 | TRBV20-1 | SAYRVDTQY
TRBJ1-2 | 11 | TRBV14 | ASSSGTVYGYT
TRBJ2-7 | 8 | TRBV2 | AITLVEQY
TRBJ2-7 | 12 | TRBV27 | ASSLGTAAYEQY